This T cell receptor beta chain was obtained from a study of control samples from healthy donors and cancer patients. This CDR3 region has 16 residues. V dropped 0 bases and J dropped 4 bases, with 16 bases sitting between them. Germline assignment: CDR1 LGHDT and CDR2 YNNKEL (reference sequence). Profiling relied on immunoSEQ multiplex PCR, and the TCRdb table lists in-frame clones only, not all of them. The sample lists 100,000 to 150,000 clones, over 85% occurring once. The TCR was taken from a man younger than 35 in good health. The specimen was blood. This chain uses TRBV3-1 (or the pseudogene TRBV3-2) with TRBJ2-7; no reliable D call. The chain's CDR3 is CASSQDPPDVGYEQYF. Here the CDR3 DNA reads TGTGCCAGCAGCCAAGACCCACCCGACGTTGGTTACGAGCAGTACTTC.